This note documents a single TCR beta chain sequence. It was with 60 Vbeta and 13 Jbeta primers that the PCR ran. Assay used: immunoSEQ multiplex PCR; TCRdb lists only in-frame clones, some missing. The sample carries some 220,000 clones, just over 75% recorded once. The data were taken from a study of cytomegalovirus exposure and HLA in healthy donors. The source of this sequence is a woman in her sixties or seventies in good health and CMV-seropositive. Sequencing was done on a sample of PBMCs.

The CDR3 DNA is TGTGCCAGCAGCTCTCGGGACACCCTTCTCTGGGCCAACGTCCTGACTTTC. Its translation is CASSSRDTLLWANVLTF. This chain uses TRBV7-3 with TRBJ2-6; possible D gene TRBD1, 6 bases. The germline gives CDR1 SGHTA, CDR2 FQGTGA. CDR3 length equals 17 residues. The V and J ends lost 4 bases and 5 bases respectively, with 18 bases between them.